Below, 26 T cell receptor beta chains from the same sample are listed, as sequenced in a study of blood T cell repertoires in COVID-19. TCRdb's table, derived via immunoSEQ multiplex PCR, lists solely in-frame clones and lacks some. The repertoire holds 250,000 to 400,000 clones, roughly 90% seen once, with roughly 2.9% in the top ten. The sequencing sample was made of peripheral blood. These receptors all come from a woman aged 25 to 39 with COVID-19, enrolled during active disease.

This chain links TRBV30 with TRBJ1-2; perhaps TRBD1 as D (6 bases). Germline V gene data show CDR1 as GTSNPN and CDR2 as SVGIG (reference sequence). Trimming removed 2 bases at V and 8 bases at J, with 12 bases between. This CDR3 is 12 amino acids long. The CDR3 DNA reads as TGTGCCTGGAGTCGGGACATACGGGGCTACACCTTC. Translated: CAWSRDIRGYTF.

This sequence joins TRBV5-1 and TRBJ1-2, with a possible D match to TRBD1 (6 bases). V shed 4 bases and J shed 5 bases, with 12 bases lying between them. The CDR3 runs 13 residues. Germline CDR1 is SGHRS and CDR2 is YFSETQ. The CDR3 loop is CASSQSQGYGYTF. CDR3 nucleotide sequence: TGCGCCAGCAGCCAAAGTCAGGGGTATGGCTACACCTTC.

The chain employs TRBV9 and TRBJ1-3, with 7 nucleotides matching TRBD1. The germline V gene has CDR1 SGDLS and CDR2 YYNGEE. The CDR3 loop spans 15 amino acids. Trimming at V came to 0 bases and at J to 6 bases, leaving 6 bases not matched to a gene. Here the CDR3 reads CASSVAGGAENTIYF. In DNA, the CDR3 is TGTGCCAGCAGCGTAGCAGGGGGAGCTGAAAACACCATATATTTT.

In DNA form, the CDR3 reads TGTGCCAGTAGTATACTCGAGGGAACTGAGCAGTTCTTC. Translated: CASSILEGTEQFF. The chain is built from TRBV19 and TRBJ2-1, with D perhaps TRBD2 (5 bases). With 2 bases removed from V and 9 bases from J, the gap between germline ends came to 11 bases. This CDR3 spans 13 amino acids. Germline CDR1 reads LNHDA; CDR2 reads SQIVND (reference sequence).

The CDR3, as DNA: TGTGCCAGCAGCCGACTAGCGGAGGAGCAGTACTTC. Its protein is CASSRLAEEQYF. The chain is built from TRBV6-6 and TRBJ2-7; 9 bases line up with TRBD2. CDR1 and CDR2 (germline): MNHNY, SVGAGI (reference sequence). The V gene end was trimmed by 6 bases and the J gene end by 7 bases; junction bases not matched to a gene: 4. CDR3 length: 12 amino acids.

The chain links TRBV7-2 to TRBJ2-1; unclear D gene. The CDR3 covers 13 residues. CDR1 is SGHTA and CDR2 is FQGNSA in the germline V gene. V lost 10 bases and J 3 bases, leaving 13 bases between the germline ends. CDR3 residues: CATRVRVYNEQFF. The CDR3 DNA follows: TGTGCCACTCGTGTTCGGGTCTACAATGAGCAGTTCTTC.

This sequence joins TRBV25-1 and TRBJ2-5, with D maybe TRBD2 (6 bases). The CDR3 consists of 16 residues. CDR1 is MGHDK, CDR2 SYGVNS, per germline. V was pared by 1 base and J by 5 bases, with 17 bases between. The CDR3 DNA reads as TGTGCCAGCAGTGAATGGAGGAGGGGTTTGGAGGAGACCCAGTACTTC. Its protein product is CASSEWRRGLEETQYF.

This clone was detected a few times. This chain uses TRBV4-1 with TRBJ1-1; 7 nucleotides match TRBD1. Looked up from germline, CDR1 is MGHRA and CDR2 is YSYEKL. The CDR3 is 15 amino acids. With 2 bases clipped from V and 7 bases from J, the junction kept 10 bases outside the gene matches. The DNA of the CDR3 is TGCGCCAGCAGCCAACCAAGGACAGGTTTTGGTGAAGCTTTCTTT. It yields the protein CASSQPRTGFGEAFF.

The chain joins TRBV13 to TRBJ2-7, with TRBD1 matching 11 bases. V shed 5 bases, J shed 5 bases, and the junction held 14 bases outside the gene matches. Germline V CDR1 and CDR2: PRHDT, FYEKMQ (reference sequence). This CDR3 spans 17 amino acids. CDR3 protein: CASSARTGTGGFNEQYF. The CDR3 DNA reads as TGTGCCAGCAGCGCCCGAACCGGGACAGGGGGGTTCAACGAGCAGTACTTC.

In its sample, this clone was seen once. DNA of the CDR3: TGTGCCAGTAGTATCCCCCTTCGGGGTACGGGAAACACCATATATTTT. Its protein product is CASSIPLRGTGNTIYF. V gene TRBV19 combines with J gene TRBJ1-3; no firm D call. The CDR3 consists of 16 residues. V was shortened by 3 bases and J by 4 bases, with 16 bases between the two germline ends. The germline V gene encodes CDR1 LNHDA and CDR2 SQIVND (reference sequence).

The V and J genes are TRBV3-1 (or the pseudogene TRBV3-2) and TRBJ2-3, with TRBD2 identical over 7 bases. The CDR3 runs to 16 residues. With V trimmed by 0 bases and J by 1 base, 4 bases remained unmatched. The germline V gene has CDR1 LGHDT and CDR2 YNNKEL (reference sequence). The CDR3 protein is CASSQDPREGTDTQYF. The CDR3 region has the DNA TGTGCCAGCAGCCAAGATCCCCGGGAGGGCACAGATACGCAGTATTTT.

The CDR3 sequence is CASSTGSPLHF. CDR3 coding DNA: TGTGCCAGCAGTACAGGGTCACCCCTCCACTTT. The gene calls are TRBV6-6 and TRBJ1-6; possibly TRBD1 for D (6 bases). V lost 5 bases to trimming and J lost 10 bases, with 6 bases between them. Germline loops: CDR1 MNHNY, CDR2 SVGAGI (reference sequence). CDR3 length: 11 amino acids.

The V and J genes are TRBV5-1 and TRBJ1-4; TRBD1 aligns across 7 bases. Germline V gene sequence: CDR1 SGHRS, CDR2 YFSETQ. V lost 0 bases and J lost 10; bases outside the gene matches: 3. This CDR3 has 13 amino acids. The CDR3 reads CASSLVQGGKLFF. Here the CDR3 DNA reads TGCGCCAGCAGCTTGGTCCAGGGGGGAAAACTGTTTTTT.

V and J are TRBV5-4 and TRBJ1-1, with 8 bases identical to TRBD1. V lost 4 bases and J lost 3; bases outside the gene matches: 11. Germline V lookup: CDR1 SGHNT, CDR2 YYREEE (reference sequence). This CDR3 spans 16 amino acids. The CDR3 loop reads CASSNGQGGGYTEAFF. Here the CDR3 DNA reads TGTGCCAGCAGCAATGGACAGGGTGGGGGGTACACTGAAGCTTTCTTT.

The chain employs TRBV10-2 and TRBJ1-2, with 7 positions matching TRBD1. The germline CDR1 and CDR2 sequences are WSHSY and SAAADI. V lost 3 bases to trimming and J lost 4 bases; unmatched junction nucleotides: 8. The CDR3 covers 15 residues. DNA of the CDR3: TGCGCCAGCAGTGATATTAACAGGGGAGGCTATGGCTACACCTTC. As protein: CASSDINRGGYGYTF.

The chain joins TRBV5-1 to TRBJ2-1; possibly TRBD2 for D (5 bases). Germline V CDR1 and CDR2: SGHRS, YFSETQ. This CDR3 region has 14 residues. V shed 6 bases and J shed 1 base, with 11 bases lying between them. CDR3 loop: CASNEGWSYNEQFF. DNA of the CDR3: TGCGCCAGCAATGAGGGATGGTCCTACAATGAGCAGTTCTTC.

The rearrangement joins TRBV6-5 to TRBJ1-4, with D unresolved. In germline, CDR1 is MNHEY, CDR2 SVGAGI. The V gene lost 0 bases and the J gene lost 8 bases, with 13 bases spanning the gap. The CDR3 runs to 15 residues. CDR3 residues: CASSYSTGVGEKLFF. Here the CDR3 DNA reads TGTGCCAGCAGTTACTCGACCGGGGTAGGGGAAAAACTGTTTTTT.

A single count supports this clone. This rearrangement joins TRBV24-1 to TRBJ2-7, with 8 bases that match TRBD1. The CDR3 length is 18 residues. V shed 4 bases, J shed 5 bases, and the junction held 18 bases outside the gene matches. The V gene's germline CDR1 is KGHDR and CDR2 SFDVKD. The CDR3 region is CATSDSVTGVKILHEQYF. CDR3 coding DNA: TGTGCCACCAGTGACTCCGTGACAGGGGTTAAGATCCTTCACGAGCAGTACTTC.

The chain links TRBV5-8 to TRBJ2-2, with 8 bases that match TRBD1. CDR3 size: 14 residues. The V gene end was trimmed by 6 bases and the J gene end by 7 bases; junction bases not matched to a gene: 8. The V gene's germline CDR1 is SGHTS and CDR2 YDEGEE. The CDR3 DNA sequence: TGTGCCAGCAACCCAACAGGGGGTGGCGGGGAGCTGTTTTTT. Translated, it gives CASNPTGGGGELFF. The entire variable domain, with the rest obtained from reference TRBV5-8 and TRBJ2-2, is as follows: EAGVTQSPTHLIKTRGQQATLRCSPISGHTSVYWYQQALGLGLQFLLWYDEGEERNRGNFPPRFSGRQFPNYSSELNVNALELEDSALYLCASNPTGGGGELFFGEGSRLTVL.

V gene TRBV5-1 combines with J gene TRBJ2-2; 11 bases match TRBD2. Germline CDR1 and CDR2: SGHRS and YFSETQ. The V and J ends lost 4 bases and 4 bases, in that order; junction bases with no gene match: 9. The CDR3 totals 17 residues. DNA for the CDR3: TGCGCCAGCAGCCCGGGCGCCGGGACTAGCGGCACCGGGGAGCTGTTTTTT. This codes for CASSPGAGTSGTGELFF.

The chain couples TRBV29-1 to TRBJ2-1; 9 bases line up with TRBD2. Germline assignment: CDR1 SQVTM and CDR2 ANQGSEA. The junction had 16 bases not matched to a gene; V was cut back by 1 base and J by 9 bases. This CDR3 is built from 17 residues. In DNA, the CDR3 is TGCAGCGTTGAAGGCGAGAGCGGGAGGACCGAAGGGGGTGAGCAGTTCTTC. It encodes CSVEGESGRTEGGEQFF.

The chain couples TRBV6-5 to TRBJ2-2; D ambiguous. The germline CDR1 and CDR2 sequences are MNHEY and SVGAGI. CDR3 length: 14 amino acids. The germline V and J ends were trimmed by 6 bases and 7 bases, with 15 bases remaining between them. The CDR3 DNA reads as TGTGCCAGCAGCCCGGCCCGGGTGGGCGGGGAGCTGTTTTTT. It codes for CASSPARVGGELFF.

The chain links TRBV27 to TRBJ1-1, with 7 positions matching TRBD1. CDR3 length equals 14 residues. Germline assignment: CDR1 MNHEY and CDR2 SMNVEV (reference sequence). V dropped 5 bases and J dropped 0; count of bases not matched to a gene: 3. The CDR3 sequence: CASSGGTVNTEAFF. The CDR3 nucleotides read TGTGCCAGCAGTGGAGGGACAGTGAACACTGAAGCTTTCTTT.

In this sample, this clone turned up once. CDR3 loop: CASSQSYLAGGGDTQYF. Written as DNA, the CDR3 is TGCGCCAGCAGTCAATCTTACCTAGCGGGAGGAGGGGATACGCAGTATTTT. The rearrangement joins TRBV23-1 to TRBJ2-3; TRBD2 agrees at 11 bases. TRBV23-1 is an ORF, with its function uncertain. V gave up 0 bases and J gave up 6 bases; unmatched junction bases: 8. The CDR3 has 17 residues.

The chain joins TRBV28 to TRBJ1-2, with TRBD1 matching 8 bases. The trim removed 5 bases at V and 7 bases at J, leaving 3 bases unmatched. Germline CDR1 is MDHEN and CDR2 is SYDVKM. The CDR3 is 12 amino acids. The CDR3 bases are TGTGCCAGCAGTGACAGGGGCGTTGGCTACACCTTC. Residues: CASSDRGVGYTF.

The chain's CDR3 is CASSQIGQGANYGYTF. The CDR3 nucleotides read TGTGCCAGCAGCCAAATAGGACAGGGCGCTAACTATGGCTACACCTTC. The chain employs TRBV3-1 (or the pseudogene TRBV3-2) and TRBJ1-2, with 8 bases identical to TRBD1. Per the germline V gene, CDR1 is LGHDT and CDR2 is YNNKEL (reference sequence). The CDR3 has 16 residues. V trimming: 2 bases; J trimming: 0 bases; junction bases outside the gene matches: 5.